This T cell receptor beta chain was recovered during a study of OX40 agonist ivuxolimab in advanced cancers. Describing the broader study: The costimulatory receptor OX40 (CD134) was targeted by ivuxolimab, a fully human IgG2 agonistic monoclonal antibody. The paper covers the monotherapy dose-escalation part of the phase I ivuxolimab trial, which included N ≈ 57 patients. Peripheral TCRbeta sequencing aimed to test whether ivuxolimab altered TCR sequence diversity and caused clonal T-cell expansion. Intravenous ivuxolimab was administered to patients every 2 weeks at six dose levels: 0.01, 0.1, 0.3, 1.5, 3 and 10 mg/kg. A male proportion of around 81% and a mean age of 60 years, ranging from about 23 to 90, were recorded for the dose-escalation cohort. Of the approximately 54 patients in dose escalation, 19 had hepatocellular carcinoma, about 15 had melanoma, 9 had renal cell carcinoma and 9 had head and neck cancer. Prior anti-PD-1, anti-PD-L1 or anti-CTLA-4 therapy was permitted, and 30% to 50% of dose-escalation patients had received checkpoint inhibitors. Partial responses occurred in three dose-escalation patients: two with cutaneous melanoma and one with hepatocellular carcinoma.

Patients with a history of autoimmune disease or receiving systemic immunosuppression were excluded from the trial. Peripheral blood for TCR sequencing was drawn from every dose cohort at baseline, at cycle 4 day 1 and at cycle 7 day 1. The samples were drawn from a first-in-human, open-label, multicenter phase I dose-escalation trial of ivuxolimab. Adults with locally advanced or metastatic melanoma, renal cell carcinoma, hepatocellular carcinoma or head and neck squamous cell carcinoma were enrolled in the trial. Before TCR sequencing, CD4+ T cells and CD8+ T cells from peripheral blood were sorted into separate populations. Genomic DNA was extracted from sorted cells for sequencing of the TCRbeta CDR3 region. TCRbeta CDR3 regions were sequenced using the immunoSEQ Assay. In TCRdb, the immuneACCESS table is reduced to in-frame sequences with V and J assigned. These tables do not hold every clone; where another copy was compared, an unresolved V gene accounts for under half, and the others remain unexplained. For this sample the table gives tens of thousands of clones, of which approximately 90% were detected only once. The ten largest clones represent roughly 17% of the sample.

This clone was seen once. Its antigen is still unknown. No much larger clonotype is one base removed from it; base qualities were not supplied. The study at large found these results: Clonal expansion of both CD4+ and CD8+ blood T cells was observed from baseline to week 6 at doses 0.1 to 3.0 mg/kg. Partial responders in the 0.1-3.0 mg/kg groups had among the lowest normalized peripheral clonal expansion, especially among CD8+ T cells. After ivuxolimab, CD8+ T cells had more expanded clones than CD4+ T cells on average. Antigen specificity was not determined for the clonally expanded peripheral T cells. Low levels of normalized T-cell clonal expansion were also shown by some nonresponding patients.

The specimen comprised CD4+ or CD8+ T cells sorted from blood, sampled in a trial of the OX40 agonist ivuxolimab. The receptor's source is an adult with an advanced solid tumor such as melanoma, head and neck, liver or kidney cancer.

Read as DNA, the sequence is TGCGCCAGCAGCTTGGAAAGGAATCAGCCCCAGCATTTT. Translated, it reads CASSLERNQPQHF. The sequence links TRBV5-1 to TRBJ1-5, with the D gene not confidently named. CDR1 and CDR2, per the germline V gene, are SGHRS and YFSETQ. V lost 0 bases and J lost 4 bases; the stretch between them is 5 bases long. The CDR3 sequence holds 13 residues, the cysteine and phenylalanine included. The only DNA kept is the CDR3, 39 bases in frame from the first base.